Presented here are 32 T cell receptor beta chains from one specimen sequenced in a study of CD8 T cells in ankylosing spondylitis. Their specific antigens are unknown. Study-wide results and caveats: What seemed typical of ankylosing spondylitis blood was a TCR beta motif built from 7 or 8 highly homologous variants.

TCRdb independently ran MiXCR on the 5' RACE reads; one entry per CDR3 protein. This table holds roughly 490,000 distinct CDR3 sequences, about 5.7% found once. Sequencing was done on a sample of blood, either unsorted or a sorted T cell fraction (not recorded which). The receptors derive from a male donor with ankylosing spondylitis.

With regard to this clonotype: A much larger clone lies one base from this, so it may be a read error. J is TRBJ1-5 and V is TRBV6-1, with unresolved D. Between the trimmed V and J ends, which lost 6 bases and 8 bases, there was a span of 14 bases. Germline CDR1 is MNHNS and CDR2 is SASEGT. The CDR3 is made up of 13 amino acids. The CDR3 reads CASSLRPGEPQHF. The CDR3 nucleotides read TGTGCCAGCAGCCTCCGACCCGGGGAGCCCCAGCATTTT.

This clonotype showed up many times. The chain combines TRBV5-6 with TRBJ1-4, with D uncertain. Between the trimmed V and J ends, which lost 6 bases and 4 bases, there was a span of 7 bases. The CDR3 runs 12 residues. Germline V lookup: CDR1 SGHDT, CDR2 YYEEEE. In DNA form, the CDR3 reads TGTGCCAGCAAGAGGATTAATGAAAAACTGTTTTTT. Encoded protein: CASKRINEKLFF.

This clonotype was seen at least ten times. This sequence joins TRBV20-1 and TRBJ2-3; possible D gene TRBD2, 7 bases. The CDR3 covers 14 residues. V lost 4 bases, J lost 2 bases, and 13 bases lay in between. Germline assignment: CDR1 DFQATT and CDR2 SNEGSKA (reference sequence). The CDR3 spells CSAIPGGHTDTQYF. CDR3 coding DNA: TGCAGTGCTATCCCGGGGGGACACACAGATACGCAGTATTTT.

This clonotype was observed at least ten times. The chain employs TRBV20-1 and TRBJ1-1; D gene uncertain. The CDR3 spans 13 residues. From germline, CDR1 is DFQATT and CDR2 SNEGSKA (reference sequence). Trimming left V 7 bases short and J 3 bases short, with 15 bases between. CDR3 DNA: TGCAGTGTCTGTAGCGGGCCGGACACTGAAGCTTTCTTT. Encoded protein: CSVCSGPDTEAFF.

The sample holds a few counts of this clonotype. This chain joins TRBV14 and TRBJ2-5, with 8 bases identical to TRBD1. Losses at the gene ends were 0 bases for V and 0 bases for J; bases not matched to a gene: 3. Germline V CDR1 and CDR2: SGHDN, FVKESK. The CDR3 length is 16 residues. This CDR3 reads CASSQDYRGDQETQYF. The CDR3 coding sequence is TGTGCCAGCAGCCAAGACTACAGGGGGGACCAAGAGACCCAGTACTTC. The variable domain in full, completed from reference TRBV14 and TRBJ2-5, reads EAGVTQFPSHSVIEKGQTVTLRCDPISGHDNLYWYRRVMGKEIKFLLHFVKESKQDESGMPNNRFLAERTGGTYSTLKVQPAELEDSGVYFCASSQDYRGDQETQYFGPGTRLLVL.

This clonotype was seen many times. The rearrangement links TRBV6-4 to TRBJ1-1; D not certain. The V end lost 9 bases, the J end lost 0 bases, and 8 bases lay between the germline ends. The CDR3 is 12 amino acids. In germline, CDR1 is MRHNA, CDR2 SNTAGT. The CDR3 DNA is TGTGCCAGTATATTGGTGAACACTGAAGCTTTCTTT. Translating it yields CASILVNTEAFF.

Concerning this clonotype itself: Possible read error: a much larger clone is one base away. The J gene is TRBJ2-5, the V gene TRBV20-1, with 7 bases identical to TRBD1. Germline values: CDR1 DFQATT, CDR2 SNEGSKA (reference sequence). The CDR3 extends over 15 amino acids. The CDR3 DNA is TGCAGTGCTAGAGACCGTTTACAGGGGCAAGCGACCCAGTACTTC. Its translation is CSARDRLQGQATQYF.

This clonotype occurred many times. V is TRBV12-3 or TRBV12-4 and J is TRBJ2-4; 9 bases line up with TRBD1. Germline trimming cut 6 bases from V and 7 bases from J; bases unmatched to any gene: 4. This CDR3 spans 13 amino acids. The DNA of the CDR3 is TGTGCCAGCAGCCGGGACAGGGTCAACATTCAGTACTTC. Its translation is CASSRDRVNIQYF.

At least ten counts were recorded for this clonotype. This chain links TRBV4-2 with TRBJ1-5; D might be TRBD1 (5 bases). CDR3 length: 17 residues. From germline, CDR1 is LGHNA and CDR2 YNFKEQ. Trimming removed 0 bases from V and 3 bases from J, with 15 bases in between. The CDR3, as DNA: TGTGCCAGCAGCCAAGACCGGTTCCAGGGTCCCAATCAGCCCCAGCATTTT. This gives the protein CASSQDRFQGPNQPQHF.

In its sample, this clonotype was seen many times. V usage is TRBV29-1 and J usage is TRBJ2-5; 8 bases map to TRBD2. V lost 6 bases and J lost 5; bases outside the gene matches: 17. Germline CDR1 and CDR2: SQVTM and ANQGSEA. This CDR3 spans 16 amino acids. CDR3 in DNA: TGCAGCGTGGGTTTCGGGTCGGGAGGGCCGCAGGAGACCCAGTACTTC. As protein: CSVGFGSGGPQETQYF. Filled out from reference TRBV29-1 and TRBJ2-5, the complete variable domain reads SAVISQKPSRDICQRGTSLTIQCQVDSQVTMMFWYRQQPGQSLTLIATANQGSEATYESGFVIDKFPISRPNLTFSTLTVSNMSPEDSSIYLCSVGFGSGGPQETQYFGPGTRLLVL.

This clonotype was detected many times. V usage is TRBV5-1 and J usage is TRBJ1-2; D unclear. V was pared by 4 bases and J by 5 bases, with 18 bases between. CDR3 length: 15 residues. In germline, CDR1 is SGHRS, CDR2 YFSETQ. In DNA, the CDR3 is TGCGCCAGCAGCCCCCGGCTCGGAAATTGGTATGGCTACACCTTC. Translation gives CASSPRLGNWYGYTF.

There are many counts of this clonotype. The chain couples TRBV20-1 to TRBJ1-2; unclear D gene. Germline CDR1 reads DFQATT; CDR2 reads SNEGSKA (reference sequence). Trimming removed 6 bases from V and 6 bases from J, with 17 bases in between. The CDR3 runs to 13 residues. The CDR3 here is CSAPKGNGNGYTF. CDR3 in DNA: TGCAGTGCCCCGAAGGGAAATGGTAATGGCTACACCTTC.

This clonotype has ten or more counts. The V and J genes are TRBV7-2 and TRBJ2-7, with unresolved D. V was pared by 1 base and J by 9 bases, with 16 bases between. This CDR3 spans 14 amino acids. Germline V gene data show CDR1 as SGHTA and CDR2 as FQGNSA. The CDR3 sequence is CASSLGYDGSGQYF. As DNA, the CDR3 is TGTGCCAGCAGCTTAGGGTACGACGGTTCCGGGCAGTACTTC.

This clonotype was counted at least ten times. The chain joins TRBV29-1 to TRBJ1-5, with D possibly matching TRBD1 (6 bases). Germline loops: CDR1 SQVTM, CDR2 ANQGSEA. V lost 7 bases to trimming and J lost 6 bases, with 16 bases between them. This CDR3 region has 13 residues. The CDR3 region is CSAQGGTGQPQHF. DNA of the CDR3: TGCAGCGCCCAAGGGGGGACGGGTCAGCCCCAGCATTTT.

This clonotype was picked up many times. V gene TRBV20-1 combines with J gene TRBJ1-1; D not certain. The ends were cut back, 3 bases at V and 6 bases at J, with 14 bases in the middle. The CDR3 has 13 residues. The V gene's germline CDR1 is DFQATT and CDR2 SNEGSKA (reference sequence). The CDR3, as DNA: TGCAGTGCTAGGGGTCTCCTTTGGTCTGAAGCTTTCTTT. Protein product: CSARGLLWSEAFF.

This clonotype showed up many times. The chain uses TRBV12-3 or TRBV12-4 and TRBJ2-5; no firm D call. The CDR3 has 14 amino acids. The V and J ends lost 6 bases and 4 bases respectively, with 15 bases between them. The CDR3 sequence: CASSPYGEGETQYF. CDR3 sequence (DNA): TGTGCCAGCAGCCCGTATGGGGAAGGAGAGACCCAGTACTTC.

As regards this clonotype: A read error is possible here, since a much larger clone lies one base away. J is TRBJ2-1 and V is TRBV10-3; possible D gene TRBD1, 5 bases. The CDR3 spans 16 residues. V was pared by 3 bases and J by 5 bases, with 17 bases between. Per germline, CDR1 ENHRY and CDR2 SYGVKD. The CDR3 sequence is CAISDRQTSADNEQFF. The CDR3 nucleotides are TGTGCCATCAGTGATAGACAGACTTCTGCCGACAATGAGCAGTTCTTC.

This clonotype was recorded a few times. The chain has TRBV6-5 and TRBJ2-1, with TRBD1 identical over 9 bases. Germline CDR1 reads MNHEY; CDR2 reads SVGAGI. Trimming cost V 0 bases and J 3 bases; bases outside gene matches: 3. The CDR3 length is 16 residues. For the CDR3, the DNA is TGTGCCAGCAGTTACTCTCCGGGACAGGGCTACAATGAGCAGTTCTTC. It is translated as CASSYSPGQGYNEQFF.

This clonotype occurred many times. The V and J genes are TRBV5-1 and TRBJ1-2; D is undetermined. The CDR3 has 14 residues. Deletions cut 1 base from V and 2 bases from J, with 9 bases between. The germline V gene has CDR1 SGHRS and CDR2 YFSETQ. The CDR3 reads CASSLSPGNYGYTF. CDR3 sequence (DNA): TGCGCCAGCAGCTTGTCTCCAGGCAACTATGGCTACACCTTC. Together with reference TRBV5-1 and TRBJ1-2, the CDR3 gives the full variable domain: KAGVTQTPRYLIKTRGQQVTLSCSPISGHRSVSWYQQTPGQGLQFLFEYFSETQRNKGNFPGRFSGRQFSNSRSEMNVSTLELGDSALYLCASSLSPGNYGYTFGSGTRLTVV.

The sample holds many counts of this clonotype. The chain combines TRBV12-3 or TRBV12-4 with TRBJ1-1; D is undetermined. The ends were cut back, 6 bases at V and 4 bases at J, with 15 bases in the middle. CDR3 length: 14 amino acids. CDR3 sequence: CASSPGPLSTEAFF. The CDR3 nucleotides read TGTGCCAGCAGCCCCGGACCGCTGAGCACTGAAGCTTTCTTT.

The rearrangement joins TRBV7-2 to TRBJ2-3; 8 bases are shared with TRBD2. The CDR3 is 15 amino acids. Germline trimming cut 5 bases from V and 1 base from J; bases unmatched to any gene: 5. Germline lookup yields CDR1 SGHTA and CDR2 FQGNSA. This CDR3 reads CASSPSGSRTDTQYF. CDR3 DNA sequence: TGTGCCAGCAGCCCAAGCGGGAGTCGCACAGATACGCAGTATTTT. The variable domain in full, with the rest retrieved from reference TRBV7-2 and TRBJ2-3, is GAGVSQSPSNKVTEKGKDVELRCDPISGHTALYWYRQSLGQGLEFLIYFQGNSAPDKSGLPSDRFSAERTGGSVSTLTIQRTQQEDSAVYLCASSPSGSRTDTQYFGPGTRLTVL.

In its sample, this clonotype was seen many times. The CDR3 reads CASSLAGARRNEQFF. CDR3 nucleotide sequence: TGTGCCAGCAGTTTGGCGGGGGCCAGGAGAAATGAGCAGTTCTTC. This chain links TRBV12-3 or TRBV12-4 with TRBJ2-1; possibly TRBD2 for D (7 bases). With 3 bases removed from V and 7 bases from J, the gap between germline ends came to 16 bases. This CDR3 has 15 amino acids.

This clonotype appeared a few times. The CDR3 spells CASSYGQGWDNEQFF. DNA of the CDR3: TGTGCCAGCAGCTACGGACAGGGGTGGGACAATGAGCAGTTCTTC. The J gene is TRBJ2-1, the V gene TRBV7-2; 9 bases agree with TRBD1. V lost 4 bases and J lost 5; bases outside the gene matches: 6. The germline V gene has CDR1 SGHTA and CDR2 FQGNSA. This CDR3 has 15 amino acids.

At least ten counts were recorded for this clonotype. This sequence joins TRBV7-9 and TRBJ1-2, with D uncertain. CDR3 length: 13 residues. CDR1 and CDR2 from the germline V gene are SEHNR and FQNEAQ (reference sequence). V dropped 1 base and J dropped 8 bases, with 11 bases sitting between them. The CDR3 loop is CASSLGGIGGYTF. In DNA, the CDR3 is TGTGCCAGCAGCTTAGGAGGAATCGGAGGCTACACCTTC.

Ten or more counts support this clonotype. The gene calls are TRBV7-2 and TRBJ2-3; D is possibly TRBD1 (5 bases). V dropped 4 bases and J dropped 0 bases, with 17 bases sitting between them. There are 17 residues in the CDR3. Germline-derived CDR1 and CDR2 are SGHTA and FQGNSA. The CDR3 DNA is TGTGCCAGCAGCTCCATGATGATGACAGTCAGCACAGATACGCAGTATTTT. This gives the protein CASSSMMMTVSTDTQYF.

This clonotype has ten or more counts. The DNA for the CDR3 is TGTGCCAGCAGCTTACGATGGGGGGCAGAGCAGCCCCAGCATTTT. This gives the protein CASSLRWGAEQPQHF. The rearrangement joins TRBV5-6 to TRBJ1-5; possibly TRBD1 for D (6 bases). The CDR3 is 15 amino acids. The V gene lost 2 bases and the J gene lost 7 bases, with 16 bases spanning the gap. The germline V gene encodes CDR1 SGHDT and CDR2 YYEEEE.

In its sample, this clonotype was seen many times. The J gene is TRBJ2-7, the V gene TRBV5-4, with D perhaps matching TRBD2 (6 bases). With 0 bases removed from V and 6 bases from J, the gap between germline ends came to 10 bases. The CDR3 consists of 13 residues. Germline V lookup: CDR1 SGHNT, CDR2 YYREEE (reference sequence). The CDR3 DNA sequence: TGTGCCAGCAGCTTGGGACTAGTTGGCGAGCAGTACTTC. This codes for CASSLGLVGEQYF.

This clonotype has ten or more counts. The chain employs TRBV20-1 and TRBJ1-6, with TRBD1 as a possible D gene (6 bases). This CDR3 region has 13 residues. Trimming removed 5 bases at V and 5 bases at J, with 10 bases between. From germline, CDR1 is DFQATT and CDR2 SNEGSKA (reference sequence). The CDR3: CSALGHHNSPLHF. The CDR3 DNA follows: TGCAGTGCTCTGGGACACCATAATTCACCCCTCCACTTT.

This clonotype was found many times. This chain links TRBV10-3 with TRBJ2-3; weak D call: TRBD1 (6 bases). V lost 7 bases and J 4 bases, leaving 15 bases between the germline ends. CDR1 is ENHRY, CDR2 SYGVKD, per germline. The CDR3 spans 14 residues. CDR3 residues: CAITAGAGPDTQYF. As DNA, the CDR3 is TGTGCCATCACCGCAGGGGCCGGCCCAGATACGCAGTATTTT.

This clonotype was seen repeatedly, ten times or more. The rearrangement links TRBV28 to TRBJ2-7; D not resolved. The germline V and J ends were trimmed by 4 bases and 0 bases, with 7 bases remaining between them. In germline, CDR1 is MDHEN, CDR2 SYDVKM. The CDR3 has 13 amino acids. CDR3 coding DNA: TGTGCCAGCAGTTCCCCACTCTCCTACGAGCAGTACTTC. Its protein is CASSSPLSYEQYF.

In its sample, this clonotype was seen many times. This chain connects TRBV4-3 to TRBJ2-7; 8 bases agree with TRBD2. The trim removed 0 bases at V and 0 bases at J, leaving 7 bases unmatched. Germline loops: CDR1 LGHNA, CDR2 YSLEER. The CDR3 has 17 amino acids. The CDR3 sequence is CASSQDWSLAGSYEQYF. For the CDR3, the DNA is TGCGCCAGCAGCCAAGATTGGAGTCTAGCGGGCTCCTACGAGCAGTACTTC.

This clonotype occurred many times. The chain has TRBV6-5 and TRBJ1-6, with 7 bases aligning to TRBD1. Looked up from germline, CDR1 is MNHEY and CDR2 is SVGAGI. The trim removed 0 bases at V and 7 bases at J, leaving 3 bases unmatched. The CDR3 has 15 amino acids. CDR3 amino acids: CASSYSGQLNSPLHF. The CDR3 nucleotides read TGTGCCAGCAGTTACTCGGGACAGTTAAATTCACCCCTCCACTTT.